These 17 T cell receptor beta chains were sequenced from one sample in a study of blood T cells in healthy people across ages. A second roughly 7 to 12 cycle PCR used barcoded and J-beta primers. A single record per CDR3 protein comes from TCRdb applying MiXCR to the 5' RACE reads. The sample consists of fewer than 950,000 distinct CDR3 sequences, about 55% of them appearing once. The material sequenced was blood. The source is a man aged 80 or over in good health.

The chain recombines TRBV5-1 with TRBJ2-3; D is unresolved. Germline CDR1 SGHRS, CDR2 YFSETQ. V was cut by 4 bases and J by 14 bases, with 35 bases left in between. The CDR3 has 18 amino acids. CDR3: CASSPAESLGRRVRYAYF. The DNA of the CDR3 is TGCGCCAGCAGCCCCGCCGAAAGTCTTGGCAGAAGAGTCAGATACGCGTATTTT. Complete variable domain (other parts from reference TRBV5-1 and TRBJ2-3): KAGVTQTPRYLIKTRGQQVTLSCSPISGHRSVSWYQQTPGQGLQFLFEYFSETQRNKGNFPGRFSGRQFSNSRSEMNVSTLELGDSALYLCASSPAESLGRRVRYAYFGPGTRLTVL.

This clonotype was observed once. The chain carries TRBV28 and TRBJ2-5; TRBD1 agrees at 8 bases. There are 13 residues in the CDR3. Per germline, CDR1 MDHEN and CDR2 SYDVKM. Trimming at V came to 11 bases and at J to 2 bases, leaving 7 bases not matched to a gene. This chain's CDR3 is CAAGGRGQETQYF. The DNA of the CDR3 is TGTGCCGCAGGGGGCCGGGGACAAGAGACCCAGTACTTC.

The rearrangement links TRBV6-1 to TRBJ2-1, with 10 bases that match TRBD1. The CDR3 is 15 residues long. Trimming removed 3 bases from V and 3 bases from J; junction bases left unmatched: 2. CDR1 and CDR2 from the germline V gene are MNHNS and SASEGT. The CDR3 spells CASSDWDRGYNEQFF. CDR3 DNA sequence: TGTGCCAGCAGTGATTGGGACAGGGGCTACAATGAGCAGTTCTTC.

The V call is TRBV28, the J call TRBJ2-1, with 7 bases lining up with TRBD2. V dropped 1 base and J dropped 5; count of bases not matched to a gene: 8. CDR1 and CDR2 from the germline V gene are MDHEN and SYDVKM. There are 16 residues in the CDR3. DNA of the CDR3: TGTGCCAGCAGTTTATACGTGGGGCTAGCGGACAATGAGCAGTTCTTC. The encoded protein is CASSLYVGLADNEQFF.

The rearrangement links TRBV3-1 to TRBJ2-3, with D unclear. Looked up from germline, CDR1 is LGHDT and CDR2 is YNNKEL (reference sequence). The CDR3 is 12 residues long. Trimming left V 2 bases short and J 14 bases short, with 14 bases between. CDR3 loop: CASSQTVGYAYF. The CDR3 nucleotides are TGTGCCAGCAGCCAAACAGTGGGATACGCGTATTTT.

This rearrangement joins TRBV19 to TRBJ2-5; a possible D gene is TRBD2 (6 bases). The ends were cut back, 3 bases at V and 5 bases at J, with 19 bases in the middle. The germline CDR1 and CDR2 sequences are LNHDA and SQIVND (reference sequence). This CDR3 is 16 amino acids long. DNA for the CDR3: TGTGCCAGTAGTATTGGAGGGACCCGAGGAGGGGAGACCCAGTACTTC. Its protein is CASSIGGTRGGETQYF.

Only a few counts were recorded for this clonotype. This chain links TRBV29-1 with TRBJ2-5; possibly TRBD1 or TRBD2 for D (6 bases each). V shed 7 bases and J shed 4 bases, with 7 bases lying between them. This CDR3 has 10 amino acids. CDR1 and CDR2 from the germline V gene are SQVTM and ANQGSEA. CDR3 sequence: CSGGAETQYF. Here the CDR3 DNA reads TGCAGCGGGGGGGCAGAGACCCAGTACTTC.

The chain is built from TRBV6-6 and TRBJ1-2; 9 bases match TRBD1. CDR3 length equals 15 residues. The junction had 7 bases not matched to a gene; V was cut back by 5 bases and J by 3 bases. CDR1 is MNHNY, CDR2 SVGAGI, per germline (reference sequence). Here the CDR3 DNA reads TGTGCCAGCAGTACCGGACAGGGGTACGACTATGGCTACACCTTC. Translation: CASSTGQGYDYGYTF.

The chain combines TRBV12-3 or TRBV12-4 with TRBJ1-2; D remains ambiguous. The CDR3 extends over 12 amino acids. The V end lost 3 bases, the J end lost 7 bases, and 9 bases lay between the germline ends. The CDR3 protein is CASSFGSVGYTF. In DNA form, the CDR3 reads TGTGCCAGCAGTTTTGGCTCGGTTGGCTACACCTTC.

The chain combines TRBV5-1 with TRBJ2-7; D may be TRBD2 (5 bases). TRBJ2-5 explains the end of the DNA better; the J call may be wrong. The CDR3 spans 15 residues. From germline, CDR1 is SGHRS and CDR2 YFSETQ. Here the CDR3 DNA reads TGCGCCAGCAGCCCCGACGGGAATTTGAGGGAGACCCAGTACTTC. Amino acid sequence: CASSPDGNLRETQYF.

The J gene is TRBJ2-7, the V gene TRBV6-5; 9 positions agree with TRBD1. The junction had 3 bases not matched to a gene; V was cut back by 2 bases and J by 1 base. The CDR3 is 15 residues long. Germline V gives CDR1 MNHEY, CDR2 SVGAGI. CDR3 loop: CASSYGDRVSYEQYF. Written as DNA, the CDR3 is TGTGCCAGCAGTTACGGGGACAGGGTATCCTACGAGCAGTACTTC.

The gene calls are TRBV20-1 and TRBJ2-1, with unresolved D. Trimming cost V 4 bases and J 0 bases, with 7 bases left between them. Germline V lookup: CDR1 DFQATT, CDR2 SNEGSKA (reference sequence). The CDR3 runs 13 residues. The CDR3 protein is CSAILDSYNEQFF. As DNA, the CDR3 is TGCAGTGCTATACTTGACTCCTACAATGAGCAGTTCTTC.

J is TRBJ1-2 and V is TRBV7-6; 8 positions agree with TRBD1. The trim removed 5 bases at V and 4 bases at J, leaving 9 bases unmatched. The CDR3 has 15 amino acids. The V gene's germline CDR1 is SGHVS and CDR2 FNYEAQ. The CDR3 sequence: CASSQGQGASYGYTF. In nucleotides, the CDR3 is TGTGCCAGCAGCCAAGGGCAGGGGGCGAGCTATGGCTACACCTTC. Based on the CDR3 plus reference TRBV7-6 and TRBJ1-2, the full variable domain is GAGVSQSPRYKVTKRGQDVALRCDPISGHVSLYWYRQALGQGPEFLTYFNYEAQQDKSGLPNDRFSAERPEGSISTLTIQRTEQRDSAMYRCASSQGQGASYGYTFGSGTRLTVV.

This clonotype was counted once. V and J are TRBV14 and TRBJ2-1, with 11 bases identical to TRBD2. V lost 3 bases, J lost 9 bases, and 10 bases stayed unmatched. In germline, CDR1 is SGHDN, CDR2 FVKESK. The CDR3 totals 16 residues. CDR3 sequence reads: CASSHQRSGRASEQFF. CDR3 DNA: TGTGCCAGCAGCCATCAGCGTAGCGGGAGGGCCTCTGAGCAGTTCTTC.

As for this clonotype: The junction shows a germline mismatch at one end, possibly a read error. The gene calls are TRBV20-1 and TRBJ2-1; 10 nucleotides agree with TRBD2. Germline CDR1 and CDR2: DFQATT and SNEGSKA (reference sequence). The CDR3 is 14 residues long. The CDR3 nucleotides are TGCAGTACTAGAGACCCTAGCGGGAGAGGGGAGCAGTTCTTC. Protein sequence: CSTRDPSGRGEQFF.

The chain employs TRBV3-1 and TRBJ1-2; 12 bases align to TRBD1. After removal of 2 bases from V and 6 bases from J, the junction contained 7 bases not matched to a gene. The germline V gene encodes CDR1 LGHDT and CDR2 YNNKEL (reference sequence). The CDR3 sequence is 16 residues long. CDR3 in DNA: TGTGCCAGCAGCCAACTACCGGGACAGGGGGCGGATGGCTACACCTTC. Its translation is CASSQLPGQGADGYTF.

This chain links TRBV20-1 with TRBJ2-1; D remains ambiguous. The germline V and J ends were trimmed by 5 bases and 0 bases, with 8 bases remaining between them. CDR3 size: 13 residues. Germline lookup yields CDR1 DFQATT and CDR2 SNEGSKA (reference sequence). CDR3 loop: CSARQSSYNEQFF. As DNA, the CDR3 is TGCAGTGCTCGACAAAGCTCCTACAATGAGCAGTTCTTC.